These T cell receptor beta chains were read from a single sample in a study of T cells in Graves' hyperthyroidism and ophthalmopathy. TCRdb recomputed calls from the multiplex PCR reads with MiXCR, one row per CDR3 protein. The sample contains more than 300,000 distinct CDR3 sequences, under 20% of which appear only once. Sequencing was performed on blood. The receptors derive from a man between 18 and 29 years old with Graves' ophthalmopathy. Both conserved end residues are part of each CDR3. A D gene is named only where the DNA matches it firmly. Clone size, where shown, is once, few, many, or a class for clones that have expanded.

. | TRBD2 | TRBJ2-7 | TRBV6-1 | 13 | TGTGCCAGCAGGGGACTAGAAAACTACGAGCAGTACTTC | CASRGLENYEQYF
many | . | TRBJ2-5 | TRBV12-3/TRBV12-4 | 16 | TGTGCCAGCAGTCCCGGGGACGGAGGGGTCGAAGAGACCCAGTACTTC | CASSPGDGGVEETQYF
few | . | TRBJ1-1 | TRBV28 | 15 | TGTGCCAGCAGTATCCGACAGAGGGCGCTTCCTGAAGCTTTCTTT | CASSIRQRALPEAFF
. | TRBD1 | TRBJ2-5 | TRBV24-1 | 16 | TGTGCCACCAGTGATAAGGGACAGGGGGTTAGAGAGACCCAGTACTTC | CATSDKGQGVRETQYF
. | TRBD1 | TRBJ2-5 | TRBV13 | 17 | TGTGCCAGCAGCTCCAGGCAGGGGGCTTCGAGTAGGGAGACCCAGTACTTC | CASSSRQGASSRETQYF
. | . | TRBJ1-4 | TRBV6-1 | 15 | TGTGCCAGCAGTTCCCCGGGGGCAACTAATGAAAAACTGTTTTTT | CASSSPGATNEKLFF
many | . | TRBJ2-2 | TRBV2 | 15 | TGTGCCAGCCACCCCGACAGAATTTACACCGGGGAGCTGTTTTTT | CASHPDRIYTGELFF
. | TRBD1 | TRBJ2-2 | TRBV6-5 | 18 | TGTGCCAGCAGTTACTCACTACCGGGACAGGGTCCAGGCGGGGAGCTGTTTTTT | CASSYSLPGQGPGGELFF
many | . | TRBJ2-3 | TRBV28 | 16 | TGTGCCAGCAGTTTCCCCCCTACAGGGAGCACAGATACGCAGTATTTT | CASSFPPTGSTDTQYF
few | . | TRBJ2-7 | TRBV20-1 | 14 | TGCAGTGCTCCGCTTCCCTCCCTGCCGTACGAGCAGTACTTC | CSAPLPSLPYEQYF
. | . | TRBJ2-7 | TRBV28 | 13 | TGTGCCAGCAGTTTATTCGCGGTGGGGGAGCAGTACTTC | CASSLFAVGEQYF
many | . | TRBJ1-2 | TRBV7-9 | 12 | TGTGCCAGCAGCTTAGAGAGCTATGGCTACACCTTC | CASSLESYGYTF
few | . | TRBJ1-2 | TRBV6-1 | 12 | TGTGCCAGCAGAGGGCAGCTCTATGGCTACACCTTC | CASRGQLYGYTF
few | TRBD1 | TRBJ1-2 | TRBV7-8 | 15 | TGTGCCGGCAGCTTGGGACAGGGAGCTAACTATGGCTACACCTTC | CAGSLGQGANYGYTF
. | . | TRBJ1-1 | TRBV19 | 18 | TGTGCCAGTAGTATAGCGCGGACGAGTTTCAGGGAGGGCACTGAAGCTTTCTTT | CASSIARTSFREGTEAFF
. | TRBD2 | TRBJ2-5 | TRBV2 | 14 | TGCGCCAGCAAGACTAGCGGGGGTCAAGAGACCCAGTACTTC | CASKTSGGQETQYF
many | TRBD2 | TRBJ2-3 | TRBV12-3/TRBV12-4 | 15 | TGTGCCAGCACTCCGCGAAGCGGGGGGGGGGATACGCAGTATTTT | CASTPRSGGGDTQYF
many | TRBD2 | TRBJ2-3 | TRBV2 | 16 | TGTGCCAGCAGTCGAGGACTAGCGGGGAGCACAGATACGCAGTATTTT | CASSRGLAGSTDTQYF
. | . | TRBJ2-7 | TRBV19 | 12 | TGTGCCAGTATGGGGGGATTCCACGAGCAGTACTTC | CASMGGFHEQYF
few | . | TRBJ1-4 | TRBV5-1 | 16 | TGCGCCAGCAGCTTACAGGGTTGGGGGCCAAATGAAAAACTGTTTTTT | CASSLQGWGPNEKLFF
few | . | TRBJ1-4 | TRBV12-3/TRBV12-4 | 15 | TGTGCCAGCAGTTTAGCGGGGGGGGTCGTCGAAAAACTGTTTTTT | CASSLAGGVVEKLFF
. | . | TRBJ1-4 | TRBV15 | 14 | TGTGCCACCAGCAGAGATAGACCGGGGAATAGTCTGTTTTTT | CATSRDRPGNSLFF
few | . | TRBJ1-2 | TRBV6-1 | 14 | TGTGCCAGCAGACCGAACCGGGAGAACTATGGCTACACCTTC | CASRPNRENYGYTF
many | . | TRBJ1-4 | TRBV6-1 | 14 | TGTGCCAGCAGTTTCAGGGCAACTAATGAAAAACTGTTTTTT | CASSFRATNEKLFF
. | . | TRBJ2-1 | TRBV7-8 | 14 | TGTGCCAGCAGCCCCAGGACAGCCTTTAATGAGCAGTTCTTC | CASSPRTAFNEQFF
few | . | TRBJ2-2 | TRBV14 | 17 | TGTGCCAGCAGCCAAGATTTGTGGACAGAAGCCACCGGGGAGCTGTTTTTT | CASSQDLWTEATGELFF
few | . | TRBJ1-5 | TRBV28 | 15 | TGTGCCAGCAGTTTGTACAGCCTTGGCAATCAGCCCCAGCATTTT | CASSLYSLGNQPQHF
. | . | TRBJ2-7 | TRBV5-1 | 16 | TGCGCCAGCAGCTTGGGGGACCTCCTCAGAGGCGACGAGCAGTACTTC | CASSLGDLLRGDEQYF
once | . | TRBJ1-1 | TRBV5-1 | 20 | . | CASSFYICSAKVTRGTEAFF
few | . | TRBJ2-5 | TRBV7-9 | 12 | TGTGCCAGCAGCTTAGGGCTGGAGACCCAGTACTTC | CASSLGLETQYF
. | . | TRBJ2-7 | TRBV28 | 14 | TGTGCCGGCAGTTCCGGGGGCCTAAACTACGAGCAGTACTTC | CAGSSGGLNYEQYF
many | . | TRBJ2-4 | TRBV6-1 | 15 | TGTGCCACCGAACTGGGGGAGTGGAGGCAAAACATTCAGTACTTC | CATELGEWRQNIQYF
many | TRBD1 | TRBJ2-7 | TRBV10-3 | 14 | TGTGCCATCAGTGAGGGGACAGGGACCCACGAGCAGTACTTC | CAISEGTGTHEQYF
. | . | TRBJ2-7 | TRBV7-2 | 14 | TGTGCCAGCAGCCCCCGGGGGCAATCCTACGAGCAGTACTTC | CASSPRGQSYEQYF
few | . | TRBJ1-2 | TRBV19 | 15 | TGTGCCAGTAGTATAGAGGCAGGGATCAACTATGGCTACACCTTC | CASSIEAGINYGYTF
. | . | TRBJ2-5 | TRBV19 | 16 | TGTGCCAGTAGTATGGGGGCTGCAGAGAGGGAAGAGACCCAGTACTTC | CASSMGAAEREETQYF
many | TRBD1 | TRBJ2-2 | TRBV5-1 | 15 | TGTGCCAGCAGCTCTAGGACAGGGAACACCGGGGAGCTGTTTTTT | CASSSRTGNTGELFF
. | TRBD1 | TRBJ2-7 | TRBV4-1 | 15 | TGCGCCAGCAGCCAAGCCGAGGGACAGGGGTACGAGCAGTACTTC | CASSQAEGQGYEQYF
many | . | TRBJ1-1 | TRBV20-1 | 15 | TGCAGTGCCCGTCCCGGGACGGTTCCGAACACTGAAGCTTTCTTT | CSARPGTVPNTEAFF
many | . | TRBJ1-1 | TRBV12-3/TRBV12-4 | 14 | TGTGCCAGCAGTTTAGCAGGGGCTAGGACTGAAGCTTTCTTT | CASSLAGARTEAFF
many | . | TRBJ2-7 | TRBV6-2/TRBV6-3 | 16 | TGTGCCAGCAGTAACCGGGCCACCCCTGGCTCCTACGAGCAGTACTTC | CASSNRATPGSYEQYF
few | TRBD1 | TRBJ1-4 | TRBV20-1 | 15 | TGCAGTGCTAGACTTGACAGGGCAGTTAATGAAAAACTGTTTTTT | CSARLDRAVNEKLFF
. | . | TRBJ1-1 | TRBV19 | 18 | TGTGCCAGTAGTATAGATGGCACGGGGAATTACGGGAACACTGAAGCTTTCTTT | CASSIDGTGNYGNTEAFF
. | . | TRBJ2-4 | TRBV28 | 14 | TGTGCCAGCAGTTTATATCCAGGGGGGGACATTCAGTACTTC | CASSLYPGGDIQYF
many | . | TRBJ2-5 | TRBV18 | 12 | TGTGCCAGCTCACCCGGTTTGGAGACCCAGTACTTC | CASSPGLETQYF